This T cell receptor (beta chain) was obtained from a study of cytomegalovirus exposure and HLA in healthy donors. Study conclusions and caveats: It emerged from a later analysis that several of the most significant clusters appeared to be linked to common viral pathogens. TCR beta sequences reportedly predicted most subjects' HLA-A and HLA-B alleles accurately. The authors considered a cluster of highly shared sequence variants likely to be a sequencing artifact.

About this clone: What it binds is unknown.

The ends lost 2 bases at V and 6 bases at J; junction bases unmatched: 7. CDR3 length: 14 amino acids. CDR1 MDHEN and CDR2 SYDVKM come from the germline V gene. PCR used 60 Vbeta primers and 13 Jbeta primers. Assay: immunoSEQ multiplex PCR; the TCRdb copy retains only in-frame clones and omits some. The sample lists around 150,000 clones, approximately 85% seen once, with about 5.9% in the top ten. Material for sequencing was PBMCs. The gene calls are TRBV28 and TRBJ2-7, with TRBD2 identical over 7 bases. This sequence originates from a man aged 45-60 years in good health and CMV-seropositive. The CDR3 is CASSLDGLGREQYF. The CDR3 DNA follows: TGTGCCAGCAGTTTAGATGGACTAGGCCGCGAGCAGTACTTC.